Presented here are 30 T cell receptor beta chains from one specimen sequenced in a study of cytomegalovirus exposure and HLA in healthy donors. TCRdb keeps only in-frame clones here, not all; method: immunoSEQ multiplex PCR. The data hold about 130,000 clones, with roughly nine tenths observed a single time. Sequences were obtained from PBMCs. The receptors derive from a woman between 18 and 30 years old in good health and CMV-seropositive.

The V call is TRBV6-6, the J call TRBJ2-7, with 8 bases aligning to TRBD1. Per germline, CDR1 MNHNY and CDR2 SVGAGI (reference sequence). Trimming took 0 bases from V and 2 from J; bases not matched to a gene: 3. CDR3 length equals 15 residues. The CDR3 loop reads CASSYSRTGTYEQYF. In DNA form, the CDR3 reads TGTGCCAGCAGTTACTCGCGGACAGGGACCTACGAGCAGTACTTC.

The chain uses TRBV5-4 and TRBJ2-5, with 12 positions matching TRBD2. Trimming took 6 bases from V and 4 from J; bases not matched to a gene: 7. In germline, CDR1 is SGHNT, CDR2 YYREEE (reference sequence). This CDR3 is 15 amino acids long. The CDR3 here is CASNLAGGTPETQYF. The CDR3, as DNA: TGTGCCAGCAACCTAGCGGGGGGGACCCCAGAGACCCAGTACTTC.

As for this clone: Germline and junction disagree at one end, which may indicate a read error. The gene calls are TRBV6-1 and TRBJ1-6; 7 bases agree with TRBD1. Per germline, CDR1 MNHNS and CDR2 SASEGT. The CDR3 spans 11 residues. CDR3 sequence: CASSNTPDRTF. CDR3 sequence (DNA): TGTGCCAGCAGCAACACTCCGGACAGGACTTTT.

The chain is built from TRBV19 and TRBJ2-1, with D perhaps matching TRBD2 (7 bases). Trimming took 7 bases from V and 10 from J, leaving 26 bases between them. This CDR3 contains 16 residues. CDR1 LNHDA and CDR2 SQIVND come from the germline V gene (reference sequence). DNA for the CDR3: TGTGCCAGTACCCCTTACCTGGGGGGGCCATCTGGAGAGCAGTTCTTC. Amino acids: CASTPYLGGPSGEQFF.

The genes are TRBV6-5 and TRBJ1-2; a possible D gene is TRBD1 (5 bases). The CDR3 consists of 14 residues. V lost 7 bases and J lost 5, with 17 bases in between. CDR1 and CDR2 from the germline V gene are MNHEY and SVGAGI. As DNA, the CDR3 is TGTGCCAGCAACCCGGGACCTGGGGGGTATGGCTACACCTTC. Translated, it gives CASNPGPGGYGYTF.

This clone was recorded only once. V is TRBV5-6 and J is TRBJ2-1, with 11 bases lining up with TRBD1. After removal of 3 bases from V and 7 bases from J, the junction contained 6 bases not matched to a gene. This CDR3 has 15 amino acids. The V gene's germline CDR1 is SGHDT and CDR2 YYEEEE. CDR3 amino acids: CASSSGTGGYNEQFF. For the CDR3, the DNA is TGTGCCAGCAGCTCGGGGACAGGGGGGTATAATGAGCAGTTCTTC.

This sequence joins TRBV19 and TRBJ1-1; no firm D call. In germline, CDR1 is LNHDA, CDR2 SQIVND (reference sequence). The CDR3 is 14 amino acids. V was clipped by 6 bases and J by 5 bases, with 16 bases between them. The CDR3 DNA reads as TGTGCCAGTAGGCGGGGTGGGGTCGAGACTGAAGCTTTCTTT. Its translation: CASRRGGVETEAFF.

The J gene is TRBJ2-7, the V gene TRBV27; 7 nucleotides match TRBD1. The CDR3 spans 14 residues. Losses at the gene ends were 6 bases for V and 1 base for J; bases not matched to a gene: 6. Germline CDR1 is MNHEY and CDR2 is SMNVEV (reference sequence). The CDR3 region is CASRMRGPSYEQYF. In DNA form, the CDR3 reads TGTGCCAGCAGGATGAGGGGGCCTTCCTACGAGCAGTACTTC.

J is TRBJ2-1 and V is TRBV30; the D gene is possibly TRBD1 (6 bases). This CDR3 spans 14 amino acids. V was clipped by 2 bases and J by 4 bases, with 12 bases between them. Germline assignment: CDR1 GTSNPN and CDR2 SVGIG (reference sequence). CDR3 residues: CAWSRGGSYNEQFF. The CDR3 nucleotides are TGTGCCTGGAGTCGTGGGGGCTCGTACAATGAGCAGTTCTTC. The entire variable domain, with the rest obtained from reference TRBV30 and TRBJ2-1, is as follows: SQTIHQWPATLVQPVGSPLSLECTVEGTSNPNLYWYRQAAGRGLQLLFYSVGIGQISSEVPQNLSASRPQDRQFILSSKKLLLSDSGFYLCAWSRGGSYNEQFFGPGTRLTVL.

The V gene is TRBV2, the J gene TRBJ2-3, with D possibly being TRBD2 (7 bases). With 10 bases removed from V and 1 base from J, the gap between germline ends came to 15 bases. Germline CDR1 SNHLY, CDR2 FYNNEI. This CDR3 region has 14 residues. The CDR3 DNA follows: TGTGCCAAGTACAGGGAGGGGGGCACAGATACGCAGTATTTT. Amino acid sequence: CAKYREGGTDTQYF.

The CDR3 nucleotides are TGTGCCAGCAGTTTAGACCAGGGGGAAGCTTTCTTT. Its protein is CASSLDQGEAFF. V gene TRBV28 combines with J gene TRBJ1-1; D is possibly TRBD1 (6 bases). Trimming stripped 2 bases from V and 8 bases from J, with 9 bases between. The length of the CDR3 is 12 residues. Germline values: CDR1 MDHEN, CDR2 SYDVKM.

This CDR3 reads CASSLGGDTGELFF. The CDR3 nucleotides are TGTGCCAGCAGTTTAGGCGGGGACACCGGGGAGCTGTTTTTT. This chain connects TRBV27 to TRBJ2-2; tentative D call: TRBD2 (6 bases). Trimming took 2 bases from V and 3 from J, leaving 7 bases between them. CDR1 and CDR2 (germline): MNHEY, SMNVEV (reference sequence). The CDR3 length is 14 residues.

This rearrangement joins TRBV19 to TRBJ1-1; D is ambiguous. With 9 bases removed from V and 1 base from J, the gap between germline ends came to 15 bases. Germline V CDR1 and CDR2: LNHDA, SQIVND (reference sequence). CDR3 length: 14 residues. In DNA form, the CDR3 reads TGTGCCAGCACCGCCGTCCCACAGAACACTGAAGCTTTCTTT. It yields the protein CASTAVPQNTEAFF.

This sequence joins TRBV6-1 and TRBJ2-7, with D maybe TRBD2 (7 bases). With 1 base removed from V and 5 bases from J, the gap between germline ends came to 15 bases. The CDR3 totals 15 residues. Germline CDR1 reads MNHNS; CDR2 reads SASEGT. The DNA for the CDR3 is TGTGCCAGCAGTGAAGTAGGGGGGGCCCCCAACGAGCAGTACTTC. Its protein is CASSEVGGAPNEQYF.

The rearrangement uses TRBV9 and TRBJ2-3; D is perhaps TRBD2 (5 bases). Between the trimmed V and J ends, which lost 4 bases and 4 bases, there was a span of 16 bases. The CDR3 is 15 amino acids. Looked up from germline, CDR1 is SGDLS and CDR2 is YYNGEE. The DNA for the CDR3 is TGTGCCAGCAGCCCCGGGGTAGTAAGGGCAGATACGCAGTATTTT. It specifies CASSPGVVRADTQYF.

This clone came up a few times. The V gene is TRBV7-2, the J gene TRBJ1-5; no definite D call. V was pared by 5 bases and J by 3 bases, with 5 bases between. The CDR3 is made up of 12 amino acids. The germline V gene has CDR1 SGHTA and CDR2 FQGNSA. The DNA for the CDR3 is TGTGCCAGCAGCGTGTACAATCAGCCCCAGCATTTT. It encodes CASSVYNQPQHF.

CDR3 sequence (DNA): TGTGCCAGCAGCTGGGACAGGTACGAGCAGTACTTC. Encoded protein: CASSWDRYEQYF. The chain carries TRBV5-4 and TRBJ2-7; TRBD1 matches at 8 bases. CDR1 SGHNT and CDR2 YYREEE come from the germline V gene (reference sequence). This CDR3 contains 12 residues. After removal of 3 bases from V and 4 bases from J, the junction contained 0 bases not matched to a gene.

The rearrangement links TRBV10-1 to TRBJ1-1; D remains ambiguous. The germline CDR1 and CDR2 sequences are WNHNN and SYGVQD (reference sequence). This CDR3 is built from 14 residues. Trimming left V 4 bases short and J 1 base short, with 10 bases between. In DNA, the CDR3 is TGCGCCAGCAGTGCAGGTTCCAAGAACACTGAAGCTTTCTTT. Translated: CASSAGSKNTEAFF.

This rearrangement joins TRBV7-6 to TRBJ2-7; perhaps TRBD2 as D (6 bases). Germline V gene lookup returns CDR1 SGHVS and CDR2 FNYEAQ. The CDR3 spans 16 residues. V was clipped by 0 bases and J by 0 bases, with 12 bases between them. The CDR3 region is CASSLARGRFSYEQYF. The CDR3 DNA reads as TGTGCCAGCAGCTTAGCGCGGGGACGGTTCTCCTACGAGCAGTACTTC.

This sequence joins TRBV25-1 and TRBJ1-2, with D possibly matching TRBD1 (6 bases). Trimming removed 8 bases from V and 2 bases from J, with 21 bases in between. CDR1 and CDR2 from the germline V gene are MGHDK and SYGVNS. The CDR3 length is 16 residues. CDR3 DNA sequence: TGTGCCAGCTCCTCAGGGGTGTTATTAAGAAACTATGGCTACACCTTC. It encodes CASSSGVLLRNYGYTF.

The chain joins TRBV2 to TRBJ2-4; D is unresolved. The germline V gene has CDR1 SNHLY and CDR2 FYNNEI. The CDR3 is 14 residues long. The ends were cut back, 8 bases at V and 2 bases at J, with 13 bases in the middle. The CDR3 loop is CASEALVTKNIQYF. As DNA, the CDR3 is TGTGCCAGCGAGGCTTTGGTAACCAAAAACATTCAGTACTTC. The variable domain in full, completed from reference TRBV2 and TRBJ2-4, reads EPEVTQTPSHQVTQMGQEVILRCVPISNHLYFYWYRQILGQKVEFLVSFYNNEISEKSEIFDDQFSVERPDGSNFTLKIRSTKLEDSAMYFCASEALVTKNIQYFGAGTRLSVL.

The rearrangement joins TRBV5-1 to TRBJ2-5; 11 nucleotides match TRBD1. Per the germline V gene, CDR1 is SGHRS and CDR2 is YFSETQ. V gave up 0 bases and J gave up 4 bases; unmatched junction bases: 5. This CDR3 contains 16 residues. The CDR3 region is CASSLAGQGAPETQYF. The CDR3 DNA sequence: TGCGCCAGCAGCTTGGCAGGACAGGGGGCCCCAGAGACCCAGTACTTC.

V gene TRBV28 combines with J gene TRBJ1-1, with 7 bases fitting TRBD1. The V and J ends lost 6 bases and 6 bases, in that order; junction bases with no gene match: 16. The length of the CDR3 is 16 residues. Germline CDR1 and CDR2: MDHEN and SYDVKM. For the CDR3, the DNA is TGTGCCAGCAGATACTATACCGGGACAGCCTCTTCTGAAGCTTTCTTT. Amino acids: CASRYYTGTASSEAFF. The full variable domain, completed using reference TRBV28 and TRBJ1-1, is DVKVTQSSRYLVKRTGEKVFLECVQDMDHENMFWYRQDPGLGLRLIYFSYDVKMKEKGDIPEGYSVSREKKERFSLILESASTNQTSMYLCASRYYTGTASSEAFFGQGTRLTVV.

The chain is built from TRBV4-2 and TRBJ2-5; 14 bases agree with TRBD2. The V segment lost 0 bases and the J segment 0 bases; nucleotides outside the gene matches: 9. The germline CDR1 and CDR2 sequences are LGHNA and YNFKEQ. The CDR3 length is 20 residues. The CDR3 region has the DNA TGTGCCAGCAGCCAAGATGGTTGGGGACTAGCGGGGGCCGACCAAGAGACCCAGTACTTC. Amino acid sequence: CASSQDGWGLAGADQETQYF.

V is TRBV5-1 and J is TRBJ1-1, with D maybe TRBD1 (6 bases). In germline, CDR1 is SGHRS, CDR2 YFSETQ. V lost 2 bases and J 2 bases, leaving 10 bases between the germline ends. The CDR3 runs 14 residues. The CDR3 region is CASSLQGRNTEAFF. DNA for the CDR3: TGCGCCAGCAGCTTACAGGGTAGAAACACTGAAGCTTTCTTT.

The chain carries TRBV19 and TRBJ2-7; 10 bases are shared with TRBD1. The CDR3 sequence is 16 residues long. From germline, CDR1 is LNHDA and CDR2 SQIVND (reference sequence). The V segment lost 5 bases and the J segment 3 bases; nucleotides outside the gene matches: 10. The CDR3 protein is CASSHNTGTGVYEQYF. The CDR3, as DNA: TGTGCCAGTAGTCATAACACCGGGACAGGGGTCTACGAGCAGTACTTC.

The rearrangement joins TRBV28 to TRBJ1-3, with D possibly being TRBD1 (5 bases). Trimming left V 4 bases short and J 0 bases short, with 13 bases between. The CDR3 is 16 residues long. Germline CDR1 reads MDHEN; CDR2 reads SYDVKM. The CDR3 spells CASSSLQANSGNTIYF. The CDR3 region has the DNA TGTGCCAGCAGTTCGCTACAGGCGAACTCTGGAAACACCATATATTTT.

The chain employs TRBV7-6 and TRBJ2-1; D is uncertain. Germline loops: CDR1 SGHVS, CDR2 FNYEAQ. The CDR3 spans 12 residues. Trimming took off 2 bases at V and 3 bases at J, with 2 bases between the two ends. As DNA, the CDR3 is TGTGCCAGCAGCTTATACTACAATGAGCAGTTCTTC. It is translated as CASSLYYNEQFF.

V and J are TRBV5-1 and TRBJ2-7, with no clear D. CDR3 length equals 15 residues. Trimming removed 0 bases at V and 0 bases at J, with 10 bases between. The germline V gene encodes CDR1 SGHRS and CDR2 YFSETQ. The CDR3 region is CASSLDWAASYEQYF. Here the CDR3 DNA reads TGCGCCAGCAGCTTGGATTGGGCAGCCTCCTACGAGCAGTACTTC.

This sequence joins TRBV6-1 and TRBJ1-1; D perhaps matches TRBD1 (5 bases). The CDR3 extends over 16 amino acids. Germline V lookup: CDR1 MNHNS, CDR2 SASEGT. Trimming cost V 2 bases and J 7 bases, with 20 bases left between them. The CDR3 protein is CASSELLGGALREAFF. DNA of the CDR3: TGTGCCAGCAGTGAACTTCTTGGAGGGGCGCTTCGTGAAGCTTTCTTT.